This entry lists 16 T cell receptor beta chains sequenced from one sample in a study of T cell changes during pregnancy in multiple sclerosis (dated by TCRdb to about 2019). Libraries were built with the immunoSEQ multiplex PCR assay. As stored in TCRdb, this immuneACCESS dataset retains in-frame rearrangements with V and J assigned. A fraction of the clones does not appear; measured against another copy, unresolved V genes explain less than half of the discrepancy, and the remainder lacks a known reason. Counted in this sample were about 72,000 clones; about 89% of them appeared once. The biggest ten clones account for 0.86% of the sample. Here the sequenced sample was peripheral blood, taken in the second trimester of pregnancy. These receptors were obtained from a female donor with multiple sclerosis, enrolled in a pregnancy study.

The chain combines TRBV7-9 with TRBJ1-6, with D maybe TRBD1 (5 bases). This CDR3 spans 14 amino acids. V was trimmed by 5 bases and J by 10 bases, leaving 15 bases between them. CDR1 SEHNR and CDR2 FQNEAQ come from the germline V gene (reference sequence). Here the CDR3 reads CASSPWGGESPLHF. CDR3 nucleotide sequence: TGTGCCAGCAGCCCGTGGGGGGGGGAATCACCCCTCCACTTT.

DNA of the CDR3: TGTGCCAGCAGTTACTCGGACCCGAGCGGGGGATCCCTCCACTTT. This sequence encodes CASSYSDPSGGSLHF. The V gene is TRBV6-5, the J gene TRBJ1-6; D possibly corresponds to TRBD1 (5 bases). The ends were cut back, 0 bases at V and 14 bases at J, with 17 bases in the middle. The CDR3 is 15 amino acids. Germline CDR1 reads MNHEY; CDR2 reads SVGAGI.

The chain carries TRBV19 and TRBJ2-3; no reliable D call. The CDR3 has 14 amino acids. V was shortened by 6 bases and J by 4 bases, with 14 bases between the two germline ends. From germline, CDR1 is LNHDA and CDR2 SQIVND (reference sequence). CDR3 in amino acids: CASRTIVSADTQYF. The DNA for the CDR3 is TGTGCCAGTAGAACCATTGTGAGTGCAGATACGCAGTATTTT.

A note on this clone: The sample has other DNA sequences that encode this CDR3 too. The chain couples TRBV6-5 to TRBJ2-7, with a possible D match to TRBD1 (6 bases). Trimming left V 0 bases short and J 2 bases short, with 8 bases between. Germline V gives CDR1 MNHEY, CDR2 SVGAGI. CDR3 size: 14 residues. The CDR3 is CASSYSRDTYEQYF. CDR3 coding DNA: TGTGCCAGCAGTTACTCCCGGGACACCTACGAGCAGTACTTC.

This chain connects TRBV7-9 to TRBJ2-1, with 8 bases aligning to TRBD1. The V gene's germline CDR1 is SEHNR and CDR2 FQNEAQ (reference sequence). V lost 5 bases to trimming and J lost 5 bases; unmatched junction nucleotides: 8. CDR3 length: 15 residues. The CDR3 DNA is TGTGCCAGCAGCGCCGGGACAGGAGCTCACAATGAGCAGTTCTTC. This sequence encodes CASSAGTGAHNEQFF.

CDR3 sequence reads: CASSSRDRAYGYTF. In DNA form, the CDR3 reads TGTGCCAGTAGCTCCCGGGACAGGGCCTATGGCTACACCTTC. The chain combines TRBV19 with TRBJ1-2; 9 bases map to TRBD1. The trim removed 6 bases at V and 4 bases at J, leaving 6 bases unmatched. The CDR3 consists of 14 residues. Germline-derived CDR1 and CDR2 are LNHDA and SQIVND (reference sequence).

This chain connects TRBV27 to TRBJ2-3; 8 nucleotides match TRBD1. This CDR3 region has 12 residues. Germline CDR1 MNHEY, CDR2 SMNVEV (reference sequence). The junction had 3 bases not matched to a gene; V was cut back by 8 bases and J by 5 bases. The CDR3 here is CASRDRIDTQYF. The CDR3 nucleotides read TGTGCCAGCCGGGACAGGATAGATACGCAGTATTTT.

The chain joins TRBV6-4 to TRBJ1-4; D unresolved. CDR3 length: 15 amino acids. The germline V gene encodes CDR1 MRHNA and CDR2 SNTAGT. The V and J ends lost 8 bases and 2 bases respectively, with 15 bases between them. DNA of the CDR3: TGTGCCAGCCTCCCGACGCGGTGCACTAATGAAAAACTGTTTTTT. Translated: CASLPTRCTNEKLFF.

CDR3 in DNA: TGCAGCGTTGATTCGAAGGGGGTGGGGGTAAACTATGGCTACACCTTC. It codes for CSVDSKGVGVNYGYTF. The chain carries TRBV29-1 and TRBJ1-2; D might be TRBD1 (6 bases). Germline V gives CDR1 SQVTM, CDR2 ANQGSEA. This CDR3 is 16 amino acids long. V shed 3 bases and J shed 2 bases, with 19 bases lying between them.

The chain carries TRBV7-9 and TRBJ2-5; tentatively, D is TRBD2 (5 bases). The germline V gene encodes CDR1 SEHNR and CDR2 FQNEAQ (reference sequence). Deletions cut 5 bases from V and 7 bases from J, with 17 bases between. The CDR3 sequence is 14 residues long. The CDR3 DNA reads as TGTGCCAGCAGCCTCGAGCGGCCAGCGAGGACCCAGTACTTC. Protein product: CASSLERPARTQYF.

This sequence joins TRBV18 and TRBJ1-2; the D is unclear. The CDR3 is made up of 13 amino acids. V was cut by 0 bases and J by 8 bases, with 10 bases left in between. The germline V gene encodes CDR1 KGHSH and CDR2 LQKENI. The CDR3 sequence: CASSPPRGRGYTF. DNA for the CDR3: TGTGCCAGCTCACCACCGCGCGGGAGGGGCTACACCTTC.

This chain joins TRBV4-3 and TRBJ1-2; 9 nucleotides align to TRBD1. The CDR3 contains 16 residues. V dropped 5 bases and J dropped 0; count of bases not matched to a gene: 7. Germline V gene lookup returns CDR1 LGHNA and CDR2 YSLEER. CDR3 sequence: CASSFGTGYTNYGYTF. The CDR3 region has the DNA TGCGCCAGCAGCTTCGGGACAGGGTACACTAACTATGGCTACACCTTC.

The chain employs TRBV19 and TRBJ1-5, with 8 nucleotides matching TRBD1. The trim removed 5 bases at V and 8 bases at J, leaving 14 bases unmatched. This CDR3 is 16 amino acids long. Germline loops: CDR1 LNHDA, CDR2 SQIVND (reference sequence). CDR3 bases: TGTGCCAGTAGTGATCCCCGGGACAGGCGGGTCAAGCCCCAGCATTTT. Translation gives CASSDPRDRRVKPQHF.

J is TRBJ2-3 and V is TRBV5-4, with 7 bases fitting TRBD1. The germline CDR1 and CDR2 sequences are SGHNT and YYREEE (reference sequence). The CDR3 totals 15 residues. V trimming: 5 bases; J trimming: 6 bases; junction bases outside the gene matches: 12. The CDR3 DNA reads TGTGCCAGCAGTTTCTACAGGGGTGTCTCGGATACGCAGTATTTT. Translation: CASSFYRGVSDTQYF.

The chain employs TRBV29-1 and TRBJ1-1; no reliable D call. The germline gives CDR1 SQVTM, CDR2 ANQGSEA. CDR3 length: 16 residues. Trimming removed 7 bases from V and 4 bases from J, with 25 bases in between. The CDR3 region has the DNA TGCAGCGCGGAGGGAAGAGGGCTCGGCGCTAGCACTGAAGCTTTCTTT. Translation gives CSAEGRGLGASTEAFF.

The chain is built from TRBV27 and TRBJ1-3, with 7 bases that match TRBD1. Losses at the gene ends were 8 bases for V and 0 bases for J; bases not matched to a gene: 22. CDR3 length: 20 residues. The germline V gene encodes CDR1 MNHEY and CDR2 SMNVEV (reference sequence). The CDR3 spells CASYRHPHAGGQDSGNTIYF. The CDR3 DNA is TGTGCCAGCTACCGCCACCCCCACGCTGGAGGACAGGACTCTGGAAACACCATATATTTT.